This TCR beta chain was sequenced for a study of PD-1 blockade in classical Hodgkin lymphoma. Study-level results: Compared with baseline, CD4+ but not CD8+ TCR diversity had risen significantly by C4D1. Reports described newly diagnosed patients as having lower baseline TCR diversity than healthy donors. Reasons behind the repertoire differences stay unclear, perhaps disease activity or earlier therapy. It was among complete responders that baseline diversity resembled that of newly diagnosed patients.

Points on this clone: Its cognate antigen is unknown.

Each patient experienced a relapse that followed autologous stem cell transplantation, and brentuximab vedotin exposure varied. By magnetic negative selection, CD4+ T cells were purified from thawed PBMCs. Sequencing used immunoSEQ multiplex PCR; TCRdb keeps in-frame clones, though not all of them. The sample consists of over 30,000 clones, 90% of them appearing once. This CDR3 has 15 amino acids. Germline V gene data show CDR1 as MDHEN and CDR2 as SYDVKM. Trimming took 8 bases from V and 1 from J, leaving 15 bases between them. This receptor was taken from a human donor with classical Hodgkin lymphoma. The V and J genes are TRBV28 and TRBJ2-1; D not certain. The specimen comprised CD4+ T cells from blood, sampled at baseline. The CDR3 here is CASYTYLRSYNEQFF. In DNA form, the CDR3 reads TGTGCCAGCTATACCTATTTAAGGTCCTACAATGAGCAGTTCTTC.